A selection of T cell receptor beta chains follows, all from one sample in a study of T cell changes during pregnancy in multiple sclerosis. TCRdb's copy holds only in-frame clones and misses some; the assay was immunoSEQ multiplex PCR. The data show around 60,000 clones, roughly 90% seen once. The sample in question was peripheral blood, obtained in the second trimester of pregnancy. These receptor sequences come from a female donor in good health, enrolled as a control in a pregnancy study. CDR3s include the opening cysteine and the closing phenylalanine or tryptophan. A clone size is listed for some rows: how often the clone was seen (once, few, many), or a class if it is expanded.

TRBV10-3 NA CAISERGRTEAFF
TRBV9 NA CASSVGLAGGSGSYNEQFF
TRBV30 NA CACDREFF
TRBV6-1 NA CASSARGQGGTYEQYF
TRBV30 NA CAWGRGTGHNEQFF
TRBV4-3 NA CASSQSAGGQREQYF
TRBV19 NA CASRLTGTSNYGYTF
TRBV28 NA CASSLQDRAYNEQFF
TRBV15 few CATSRDYGAEAFF
TRBV6-4 once CASSPGQGSNEQFF
TRBV28 NA CASSLGGRYEQYF
TRBV4-3 NA CASSQDETGLWAQYF
TRBV7-3 once CASSFQGDITEAFF
TRBV6-5 NA CATSPRGGPTYEQYF
TRBV30 NA CAWSRTGFGPQHF
TRBV7-3 NA CASSSAGLAINEQFF
TRBV9 NA CASSVGLAGGETQYF
TRBV18 NA CASSPRGPPGNEQFF
TRBV7-3 NA CASNSNLPGTDYYGYTF
TRBV7-9 NA CASSPVYRENEQFF
TRBV19 NA CASCGGRAGSEQYF
TRBV2 NA CASSRWTGAEQYF
TRBV6-5 NA CASRRADGPEAFF
TRBV28 NA CASSPREYEQYF
TRBV9 NA CASSVGGAYNEQFF
TRBV5-4 NA CASSLAGTELNYGYTF
TRBV7-9 NA CASSSMTGTAAEQYF
TRBV6-5 few CASSYVLAGTYEQYF
TRBV27 once CASSLLAGHLVDEQYF
TRBV9 NA CASSVAVLAGGRYNEQFF
TRBV18 NA CASSPPRTGVSYNEQFF
TRBV2 NA CASSEAISSRNEQFF